This T cell receptor beta chain was observed in a study of radiation and T cells in renal cell carcinoma. Background on the study: Nephrectomy followed 15 Gy stereotactic body radiation by 4 weeks. General observations from the study: Pretreatment tumor biopsies were lacking, so baseline clonotypes are unknown.

In the case of this clone: Its antigen is as yet unknown.

The V and J ends lost 5 bases and 4 bases, in that order; junction bases with no gene match: 5. The CDR3 runs 14 residues. The germline V gene encodes CDR1 LNHDA and CDR2 SQIVND (reference sequence). Sequencing used immunoSEQ multiplex PCR; TCRdb keeps in-frame clones, though not all of them. The sample consists of 150,000 or so clones, roughly 86% of them appearing once. As to time point: blood 2 weeks post-SBRT. Treatment meaning: 15 Gy SBRT to primary tumor, nephrectomy 4 weeks later. After SBRT, blood was collected at 2 and 4 weeks, plus baseline. The receptor's source is a woman aged 45-60 years with renal cell carcinoma. This sequence joins TRBV19 and TRBJ1-5; 7 positions match TRBD1. Sequenced here: blood, sampled from a patient whose treatment included radiotherapy and nephrectomy. The CDR3 loop reads CASSEAGGNQPQHF. Written as DNA, the CDR3 is TGTGCCAGTAGTGAAGCAGGGGGTAATCAGCCCCAGCATTTT.